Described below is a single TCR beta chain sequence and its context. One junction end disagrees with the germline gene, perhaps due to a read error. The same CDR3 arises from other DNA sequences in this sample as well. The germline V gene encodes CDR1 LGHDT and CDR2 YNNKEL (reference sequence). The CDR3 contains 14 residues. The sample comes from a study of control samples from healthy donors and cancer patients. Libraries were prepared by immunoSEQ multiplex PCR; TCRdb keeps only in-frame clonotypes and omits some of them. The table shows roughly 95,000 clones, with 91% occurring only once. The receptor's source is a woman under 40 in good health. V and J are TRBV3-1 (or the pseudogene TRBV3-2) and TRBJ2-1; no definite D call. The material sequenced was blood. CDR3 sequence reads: CASSPTLVYNEQFF. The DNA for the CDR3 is TGTGCCAGTAGCCCCACCCTCGTCTACAATGAGCAGTTCTTC.